This T cell receptor (beta chain) was sequenced for a study of blood T cell repertoires in COVID-19. Whole-study context: The origin of the acute and convalescent COVID-19 samples was the United States, Italy and Spain.

In this sample, this clone turned up a few times. In the original processing: Counts of nucleated cells, estimated from reference gene primer amplification, were obtained. Sequenced by immunoSEQ multiplex PCR; TCRdb stores in-frame clones only, minus some. V and J calls and clone size are copied from that table; D and trimming were computed from the DNA. The sample records 300,000 or so clones, 65% to 85% being singletons. Germline V lookup: CDR1 GTSNPN, CDR2 SVGIG (reference sequence). V was clipped by 2 bases and J by 0 bases, with 11 bases between them. The CDR3 spans 15 residues. The chain is built from TRBV30 and TRBJ1-5, with TRBD1 as a possible D gene (6 bases). The specimen sequenced was peripheral blood. The sequence was obtained from a woman aged 45-65 years with acute or convalescent COVID-19. The CDR3 reads CAWSSDSNSNQPQHF. As DNA, the CDR3 is TGTGCCTGGAGTTCGGACAGTAATAGCAATCAGCCCCAGCATTTT.